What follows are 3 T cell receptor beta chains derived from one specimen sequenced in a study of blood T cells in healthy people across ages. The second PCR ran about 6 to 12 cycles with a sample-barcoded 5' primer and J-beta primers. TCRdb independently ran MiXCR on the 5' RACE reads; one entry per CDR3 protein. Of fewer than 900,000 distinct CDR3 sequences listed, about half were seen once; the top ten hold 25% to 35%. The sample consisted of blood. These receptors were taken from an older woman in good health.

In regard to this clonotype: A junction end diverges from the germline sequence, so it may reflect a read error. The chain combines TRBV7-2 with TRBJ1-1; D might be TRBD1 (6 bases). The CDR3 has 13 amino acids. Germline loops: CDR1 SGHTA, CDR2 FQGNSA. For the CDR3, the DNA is TGTGCCTGCAGCTTAGAACAGGGATCGGAAGCTTTCTTT. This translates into CACSLEQGSEAFF.

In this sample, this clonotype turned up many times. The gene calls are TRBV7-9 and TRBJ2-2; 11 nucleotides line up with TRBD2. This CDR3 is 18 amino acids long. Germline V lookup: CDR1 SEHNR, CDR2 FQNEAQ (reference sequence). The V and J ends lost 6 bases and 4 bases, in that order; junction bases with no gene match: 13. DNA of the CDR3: TGTGCCAGCAGACAGGGCGCCCGACTAGCGGGACCCACCGGGGAGCTGTTTTTT. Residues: CASRQGARLAGPTGELFF. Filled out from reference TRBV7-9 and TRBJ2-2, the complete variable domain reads DTGVSQNPRHKITKRGQNVTFRCDPISEHNRLYWYRQTLGQGPEFLTYFQNEAQLEKSRLLSDRFSAERPKGSFSTLEIQRTEQGDSAMYLCASRQGARLAGPTGELFFGEGSRLTVL.

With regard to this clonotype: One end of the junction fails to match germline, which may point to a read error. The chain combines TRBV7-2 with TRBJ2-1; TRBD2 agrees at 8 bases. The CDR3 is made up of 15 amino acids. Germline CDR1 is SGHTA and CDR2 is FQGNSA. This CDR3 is CVSSISGDSYNEQFF. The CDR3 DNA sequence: TGTGTCAGCAGCATTAGCGGGGACTCCTACAATGAGCAGTTCTTC.